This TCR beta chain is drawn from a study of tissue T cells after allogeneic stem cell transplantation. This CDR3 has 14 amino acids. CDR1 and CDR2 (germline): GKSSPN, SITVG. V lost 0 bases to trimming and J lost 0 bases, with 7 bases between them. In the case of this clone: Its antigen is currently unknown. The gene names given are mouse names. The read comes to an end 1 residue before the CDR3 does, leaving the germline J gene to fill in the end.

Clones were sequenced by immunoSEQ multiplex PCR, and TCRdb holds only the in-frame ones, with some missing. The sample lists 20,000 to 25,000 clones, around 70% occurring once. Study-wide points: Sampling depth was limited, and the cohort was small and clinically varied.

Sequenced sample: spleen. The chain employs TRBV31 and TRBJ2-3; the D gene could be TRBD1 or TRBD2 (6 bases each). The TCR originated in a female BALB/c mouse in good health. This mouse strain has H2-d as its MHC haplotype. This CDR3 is CAWSLGASAETLYF. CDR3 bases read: TGTGCCTGGAGTCTGGGGGCTAGTGCAGAAACGCTGTAT. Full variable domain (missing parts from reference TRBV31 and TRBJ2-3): AQTIHQWPVAEIKAVGSPLSLGCTIKGKSSPNLYWYWQATGGTLQQLFYSITVGQVESVVQLNLSASRPKDDQFILSTEKLLLSHSGFYLCAWSLGASAETLYFGSGTRLTVL.